This T cell receptor beta chain stems from a study of blood T cell repertoires in COVID-19. On the study more broadly: T cells, B-cell-depleted T cells, or PBMCs provided the cDNA or gDNA that served as material.

Patients from Seattle were sampled longitudinally, starting during active infection. This clone showed up just once. Per germline, CDR1 SGHRS and CDR2 YFSETQ. The length of the CDR3 is 13 residues. The V and J ends lost 4 bases and 3 bases, in that order; junction bases with no gene match: 2. Data came from immunoSEQ multiplex PCR; TCRdb stores just in-frame clones and leaves some out. Found here are roughly 160,000 clones, about 87% of them singletons; the top ten hold around a tenth. This chain joins TRBV5-1 and TRBJ1-2; 8 nucleotides agree with TRBD1. The source material was peripheral blood. The clonotype comes from a woman in her 70s with COVID-19, enrolled during active disease. Here the CDR3 DNA reads TGCGCCAGCAGCCCACAGGGGGACTATGGCTACACCTTC. This sequence encodes CASSPQGDYGYTF.